These 2 T cell receptor beta chains were all obtained from the same sample, sequenced in a study of early T cells in non-severe SARS-CoV-2 infection. A single record per CDR3 protein comes from TCRdb applying MiXCR to the 5' RACE reads. Here the sample spans about 80,000 distinct CDR3 sequences, 10% to 15% being singletons. Sample: whole blood, taken at baseline. The receptors stem from an adult who was a healthcare worker with PCR-confirmed SARS-CoV-2 infection or an uninfected control (not recorded which). The donor label of this sample is uncertain.

This clonotype was seen more than once but under ten times. The chain recombines TRBV20-1 with TRBJ1-5, with D unresolved. The CDR3 totals 14 residues. Trimming removed 6 bases at V and 4 bases at J, with 16 bases between. Germline V gene sequence: CDR1 DFQATT, CDR2 SNEGSKA (reference sequence). The CDR3 coding sequence is TGCAGTGCCCTCCGCGCAGGACCAAATCAGCCCCAGCATTTT. Protein sequence: CSALRAGPNQPQHF.

The rearrangement joins TRBV11-3 to TRBJ1-1; D remains ambiguous. Germline V gene lookup returns CDR1 SGHNT and CDR2 YENEEA. The CDR3 sequence is 15 residues long. V was trimmed by 5 bases and J by 4 bases, leaving 17 bases between them. CDR3 nucleotide sequence: TGTGCCAGCAGCCCTCGGCGGGCAGAGAGCACTGAAGCTTTCTTT. Translated, it gives CASSPRRAESTEAFF. The whole variable domain, filled in from reference TRBV11-3 and TRBJ1-1, reads EAGVVQSPRYKIIEKKQPVAFWCNPISGHNTLYWYLQNLGQGPELLIRYENEEAVDDSQLPKDRFSAERLKGVDSTLKIQPAELGDSAVYLCASSPRRAESTEAFFGQGTRLTVV.